This TCR beta chain came from a study of T cell changes during pregnancy in multiple sclerosis. TCRdb's table, derived via immunoSEQ multiplex PCR, lists solely in-frame clones and lacks some. The table has just under 80,000 clones, around 93% seen once. Germline lookup yields CDR1 SGDLS and CDR2 YYNGEE. The CDR3 spans 12 residues. The V end was cut by 5 bases, the J end by 5 bases, with 10 bases between. The V and J genes are TRBV9 and TRBJ1-2, with D perhaps matching TRBD1 (6 bases). The sequence derives from a female donor in good health, enrolled as a control in a pregnancy study. This specimen was peripheral blood, taken in the second trimester of pregnancy. This chain's CDR3 is CASSTQGYGYTF. The CDR3 DNA sequence: TGTGCCAGCAGTACACAGGGTTATGGCTACACCTTC.